The entry below describes one T cell receptor beta chain. The antigen is undetermined. The CDR3 consists of 13 residues. The germline V and J ends were trimmed by 5 bases and 1 base, with 9 bases remaining between them. Germline V gene lookup returns CDR1 LNHDA and CDR2 SQIVND (reference sequence). This sample stems from a study of T cell responses to AZD1222 COVID-19 vaccine. Study-wide points: Elevations in Spike-specific TCR breadth and depth followed administration of two AZD1222 doses.

Profiled with immunoSEQ multiplex PCR; TCRdb holds only in-frame clones, not every one. The sample records around 100,000 clones, 91% being singletons. V and J are TRBV19 and TRBJ2-7; D unclear. The source is an adult in good health. This specimen consisted of peripheral blood, obtained on day 0 of AZD1222 vaccination. The CDR3 DNA follows: TGTGCCAGTAGTGCGGCCGCATCCTACGAGCAGTACTTC. This codes for CASSAAASYEQYF.